Described below is a single TCR beta chain sequence and its context. Germline V gives CDR1 SGHTS, CDR2 YDEGEE. V was clipped by 3 bases and J by 4 bases, with 4 bases between them. The CDR3 loop spans 11 amino acids. As processed by the authors: Amplification of reference gene primers was used by the study to estimate nucleated cell counts. Method: immunoSEQ multiplex PCR; TCRdb's copy keeps in-frame clones and lacks some. V, J and clone size are those of that table, while D and trimming were read from the DNA. The table includes 150,000 to 200,000 clones, 79% detected once. The data are from a study of blood T cell repertoires in COVID-19. Whole-study context: Collection of acute and convalescent COVID-19 samples took place in the United States, Italy and Spain. T cells, B-cell-depleted T cells, or PBMCs supplied cDNA or gDNA.

This receptor was obtained from a woman aged 40 to 49 with COVID-19, enrolled during active disease. The chain has TRBV5-8 and TRBJ1-1; D is ambiguous. Sequencing used peripheral blood. In nucleotides, the CDR3 is TGTGCCAGCAGCTCACTCACTGAAGCTTTCTTT. As protein: CASSSLTEAFF.